Listed here are 19 T cell receptor beta chains from one sample, sequenced in a study of control samples from healthy donors and cancer patients. TCRdb's copy holds only in-frame clones and misses some; the assay was immunoSEQ multiplex PCR. The profile shows more than 9,500 clones, roughly 90% of them singletons. The sequenced sample consisted of formalin-fixed, paraffin-embedded tissue. The source is a male donor with melanoma.

The J gene is TRBJ1-1, the V gene TRBV5-1; D is unresolved. The ends were cut back, 0 bases at V and 1 base at J, with 10 bases in the middle. Germline lookup yields CDR1 SGHRS and CDR2 YFSETQ. CDR3 size: 15 residues. CDR3 residues: CASSLAGRQNTEAFF. CDR3 nucleotides: TGCGCCAGCAGCTTGGCTGGCAGGCAGAACACTGAAGCTTTCTTT.

The rearrangement uses TRBV25-1 and TRBJ2-3; D is undetermined. V lost 3 bases and J lost 4, with 17 bases in between. The CDR3 spans 16 residues. From germline, CDR1 is MGHDK and CDR2 SYGVNS. DNA for the CDR3: TGTGCCAGCAGTGAGCCATCCCGGGCATTAGCAGATACGCAGTATTTT. Protein product: CASSEPSRALADTQYF. Based on the CDR3 plus reference TRBV25-1 and TRBJ2-3, the full variable domain is EADIYQTPRYLVIGTGKKITLECSQTMGHDKMYWYQQDPGMELHLIHYSYGVNSTEKGDLSSESTVSRIRTEHFPLTLESARPSHTSQYLCASSEPSRALADTQYFGPGTRLTVL.

The J gene is TRBJ2-1, the V gene TRBV6-4; 9 bases are a match to TRBD2. J lost 9 bases, V lost 2 bases, and 5 bases had no gene match. The CDR3 spans 14 residues. The germline V gene encodes CDR1 MRHNA and CDR2 SNTAGT. The CDR3 DNA reads as TGTGCCAGCAGTGACGGGACTAGCCTCGGTGAGCAGTTCTTC. Its protein is CASSDGTSLGEQFF.

The chain is built from TRBV19 and TRBJ2-3; possibly TRBD2 for D (5 bases). Trimming left V 3 bases short and J 2 bases short, with 12 bases between. This CDR3 comprises 15 residues. CDR1 and CDR2 from the germline V gene are LNHDA and SQIVND (reference sequence). DNA for the CDR3: TGTGCCAGTAGTATGGACTCGACCATCACAGATACGCAGTATTTT. This translates into CASSMDSTITDTQYF. The entire variable domain, with the rest obtained from reference TRBV19 and TRBJ2-3, is as follows: DGGITQSPKYLFRKEGQNVTLSCEQNLNHDAMYWYRQDPGQGLRLIYYSQIVNDFQKGDIAEGYSVSREKKESFPLTVTSAQKNPTAFYLCASSMDSTITDTQYFGPGTRLTVL.

The chain joins TRBV29-1 to TRBJ2-3; D not resolved. Trimming shortened V by 0 bases and J by 4 bases, and 14 bases separated the two germline ends. The length of the CDR3 is 15 residues. CDR1 is SQVTM and CDR2 is ANQGSEA in the germline V gene. CDR3 protein: CSVEDRRSVADTQYF. The CDR3 DNA reads TGCAGCGTTGAAGATCGACGGAGTGTCGCAGATACGCAGTATTTT.

Written as DNA, the CDR3 is TGTGCCAGAAGCTTGGCCCTAAACAGGTACGCCACCTACGAGCAGTACTTC. Translation: CARSLALNRYATYEQYF. The chain employs TRBV5-3 and TRBJ2-7; possible D gene TRBD1, 5 bases. TRBV5-3 is designated an ORF whose function remains uncertain. With 0 bases removed from V and 2 bases from J, the gap between germline ends came to 18 bases. The CDR3 is 17 amino acids.

This clone was seen a handful of times. CDR3 in amino acids: CASPYEQYV. CDR3 DNA: TGTGCCAGTCCATACGAGCAGTACGTC. The V call is TRBV27, the J call TRBJ2-7; D is unresolved. The CDR3 runs 9 residues. Looked up from germline, CDR1 is MNHEY and CDR2 is SMNVEV (reference sequence). V was clipped by 9 bases and J by 4 bases, with 4 bases between them.

J is TRBJ1-1 and V is TRBV11-1; maybe TRBD1 (5 bases). CDR1 and CDR2 (germline): SGHAT, FQDESV (reference sequence). V was pared by 2 bases and J by 1 base, with 11 bases between. This CDR3 contains 15 residues. This CDR3 is CASSLIGGGNTEAFF. The CDR3 DNA reads as TGTGCCAGCAGCTTAATCGGGGGAGGGAACACTGAAGCTTTCTTT.

The gene calls are TRBV3-1 (or the pseudogene TRBV3-2) and TRBJ1-3; D ambiguous. Trimming shortened V by 1 base and J by 1 base, and 5 bases separated the two germline ends. This CDR3 is 14 amino acids long. Germline lookup yields CDR1 LGHDT and CDR2 YNNKEL (reference sequence). In DNA, the CDR3 is TGTGCCAGCAGCCAAGGGGCATCTGGAAACACCATATATTTT. Translation: CASSQGASGNTIYF.

The chain combines TRBV28 with TRBJ2-5; D uncertain. Trimming stripped 4 bases from V and 2 bases from J, with 20 bases between. Germline V gives CDR1 MDHEN, CDR2 SYDVKM. This CDR3 contains 17 residues. CDR3 protein: CASSSMMGSVTQETQYF. DNA of the CDR3: TGTGCCAGCAGTTCCATGATGGGAAGCGTCACACAAGAGACCCAGTACTTC.

The gene calls are TRBV23-1 and TRBJ1-4; weak D call: TRBD1 (5 bases). TRBV23-1 is treated as an ORF (open reading frame) with a function not yet certain. CDR3 size: 16 residues. V was pared by 3 bases and J by 5 bases, with 16 bases between. In nucleotides, the CDR3 is TGCGCCAGCAGTCACCCGGGGGGGGGTCCCAATGAAAAACTGTTTTTT. Translated, it gives CASSHPGGGPNEKLFF.

The chain carries TRBV2 and TRBJ2-1; 7 bases line up with TRBD2. The CDR3 totals 13 residues. V shed 6 bases, J shed 5 bases, and the junction held 4 bases outside the gene matches. CDR1 and CDR2 (germline): SNHLY, FYNNEI. The CDR3 DNA is TGTGCCAGCAGGGGGACTATTAACAATGAGCAGTTCTTC. It is translated as CASRGTINNEQFF.

CDR3 sequence reads: CASSGGQGSTNEKLFF. The CDR3 nucleotides are TGCGCCAGCAGTGGTGGACAGGGCTCGACTAATGAAAAACTGTTTTTT. The chain joins TRBV5-1 to TRBJ1-4; 8 positions agree with TRBD1. The germline CDR1 and CDR2 sequences are SGHRS and YFSETQ. J lost 2 bases, V lost 5 bases, and 8 bases had no gene match. The CDR3 runs 16 residues. Full variable domain (remainder filled in from reference TRBV5-1 and TRBJ1-4): KAGVTQTPRYLIKTRGQQVTLSCSPISGHRSVSWYQQTPGQGLQFLFEYFSETQRNKGNFPGRFSGRQFSNSRSEMNVSTLELGDSALYLCASSGGQGSTNEKLFFGSGTQLSVL.

This rearrangement joins TRBV11-1 to TRBJ1-2; no clear D. The V end lost 1 base, the J end lost 4 bases, and 4 bases lay between the germline ends. CDR1 is SGHAT, CDR2 FQDESV, per germline (reference sequence). CDR3 size: 12 residues. CDR3 in DNA: TGTGCCAGCAGCTTAGATGTCTATGGCTACACCTTC. Its protein product is CASSLDVYGYTF.

This rearrangement joins TRBV14 to TRBJ2-1; TRBD2 matches at 13 bases. This CDR3 is 16 amino acids long. Germline assignment: CDR1 SGHDN and CDR2 FVKESK. The V gene end was trimmed by 6 bases and the J gene end by 10 bases; junction bases not matched to a gene: 12. Written as DNA, the CDR3 is TGTGCCAGCAGTCTTAGGACTAGCGGGAGTACATCGGAGCAGTTCTTC. As protein: CASSLRTSGSTSEQFF.

This chain connects TRBV20-1 to TRBJ2-5; tentatively, D is TRBD2 (6 bases). The CDR3 extends over 12 amino acids. Trimming took 3 bases from V and 5 from J, leaving 10 bases between them. CDR1 is DFQATT, CDR2 SNEGSKA, per germline (reference sequence). The CDR3 here is CSASNRGETQYF. The CDR3 DNA reads TGCAGTGCTAGTAACCGGGGGGAGACCCAGTACTTC.

This chain connects TRBV19 to TRBJ2-3, with 8 bases fitting TRBD2. The germline V gene encodes CDR1 LNHDA and CDR2 SQIVND (reference sequence). The J segment lost 7 bases and the V segment lost 7 bases, leaving 10 bases of the junction unmatched. The CDR3 sequence is 14 residues long. CDR3: CASTPGGSRYTQYF. The CDR3 DNA is TGTGCCAGTACCCCGGGAGGGAGCAGATATACGCAGTATTTT.

V usage is TRBV3-1 (or the pseudogene TRBV3-2) and J usage is TRBJ2-7; D may correspond to TRBD1 or TRBD2 (5 bases each). From germline, CDR1 is LGHDT and CDR2 YNNKEL (reference sequence). V lost 0 bases to trimming and J lost 3 bases, with 15 bases between them. This CDR3 has 16 residues. CDR3 region: CASSQEDTLGSYEQYF. CDR3 bases: TGTGCCAGCAGCCAAGAGGACACCCTAGGGAGCTACGAGCAGTACTTC.

The chain joins TRBV9 to TRBJ2-6; D call uncertain. In germline, CDR1 is SGDLS, CDR2 YYNGEE. The CDR3 is 13 residues long. With 4 bases removed from V and 0 bases from J, the gap between germline ends came to 2 bases. The CDR3 protein is CASSISGANVLTF. The DNA for the CDR3 is TGTGCCAGCAGCATCTCTGGGGCCAACGTCCTGACTTTC.